This TCR beta chain was identified in a study of regulatory T cells in long-lasting Graves disease. Germline CDR1 and CDR2: GTSNPN and SVGIG (reference sequence). With 2 bases removed from V and 4 bases from J, the gap between germline ends came to 14 bases. The CDR3 is 14 residues long. Study findings and constraints: Lower TCR diversity characterized persistent Graves' patients relative to newly diagnosed patients. Persistent patients shared more public clonotypes (over 2,500) than new patients (nearly 1,000).

iRepertoire HTBI primers and Arm-PCR of CDR3 regions built TCR beta libraries. TCRdb called the multiplex PCR reads again in MiXCR, with one record for every CDR3 protein. Among roughly 610,000 distinct CDR3 sequences listed, about 15% were seen once. Time point noted: newly diagnosed GD, antithyroid drugs for less than 3 months. PBMC-derived RNA was used for the TCR library. This clonotype was observed a few times. As yet, its antigen is unknown. The same data also went into a second study, on T cells in Graves' hyperthyroidism and ophthalmopathy.

This specimen consisted of peripheral blood mononuclear cells (PBMCs), obtained at new diagnosis, from a patient treated with antithyroid drugs. The sequence derives from a woman aged 25 to 39 with Graves disease. This chain links TRBV30 with TRBJ1-2; maybe TRBD1 (5 bases). The CDR3 nucleotides read TGTGCCTGGAGTCCCGGGACTGGAACCTATGGCTACACCTTC. Translated, it gives CAWSPGTGTYGYTF.